A selection of T cell receptor beta chains follows, all from one sample in a study of blood T cells in healthy people across ages. Using its own MiXCR run on the 5' RACE reads, TCRdb lists one record per CDR3 protein. The sample gives around 800,000 distinct CDR3 sequences, about a quarter of which show up once; around 3% is in the top ten. The sample also formed part of further work on T cells of mothers and their children.

What was sequenced was blood. All receptors come from a boy aged 5 to 17 in good health. The CDR3 runs from the conserved cysteine through the conserved F or W. D genes are given only for firm matches. Where a row states a size, it is once, few, many or the class of an expanded clone; other rows omit it.

J: TRBJ2-5; V: TRBV6-2/TRBV6-3; D: -; size: few; CDR3: CAALAGATSNGKETQYF; DNA: TGTGCCGCATTGGCGGGGGCGACTAGCAACGGGAAAGAGACCCAGTACTTC
J: TRBJ2-1; V: TRBV12-5; D: -; size: few; CDR3: CASGSYRRPYNEQFF; DNA: TGTGCTAGTGGTTCCTACAGAAGGCCATACAATGAGCAGTTCTTC
J: TRBJ2-5; V: TRBV6-1; D: TRBD1; size: -; CDR3: CASSDIGTATQETQYF; DNA: TGTGCCAGCAGTGACATCGGGACAGCAACCCAAGAGACCCAGTACTTC
J: TRBJ2-1; V: TRBV29-1; D: -; size: few; CDR3: CSAGGYTVWNEQFF; DNA: TGCAGCGCCGGAGGATATACAGTATGGAATGAGCAGTTCTTC
J: TRBJ1-3; V: TRBV6-5; D: -; size: few; CDR3: CASSYFPAGTSGNTIYF; DNA: TGTGCCAGCAGTTACTTTCCGGCAGGCACCTCTGGAAACACCATATATTTT
J: TRBJ1-2; V: TRBV14; D: -; size: -; CDR3: CASSQDRQDYGYTF; DNA: TGTGCCAGCAGCCAAGATCGGCAGGACTATGGCTACACCTTC
J: TRBJ2-1; V: TRBV20-1; D: -; size: -; CDR3: CSARFAASSYNEQFF; DNA: TGCAGTGCTAGATTTGCGGCGTCCTCCTACAATGAGCAGTTTTTC
J: TRBJ2-6; V: TRBV7-9; D: -; size: few; CDR3: CAGSLRSLAGANVLTF; DNA: TGTGCCGGCAGCTTAAGGTCTCTGGCTGGGGCCAACGTCCTGACTTTC
J: TRBJ2-7; V: TRBV2; D: -; size: -; CDR3: CASSVQLGPYEQYF; DNA: TGTGCCAGCAGCGTCCAGTTAGGCCCCTACGAGCAGTACTTC
J: TRBJ1-2; V: TRBV20-1; D: -; size: -; CDR3: CSAFGTGYGYTF; DNA: TGCAGTGCTTTTGGGACCGGCTATGGCTACACCTTC
J: TRBJ2-1; V: TRBV6-5; D: TRBD1; size: -; CDR3: CASSTPGQSNEQFF; DNA: TGTGCCAGCAGTACGCCGGGACAGTCAAATGAGCAGTTCTTC
J: TRBJ1-2; V: TRBV5-1; D: TRBD1; size: -; CDR3: CAGSLDRGDYGYTF; DNA: TGCGCCGGCAGTCTGGACAGGGGTGACTATGGCTACACCTTC
J: TRBJ2-2; V: TRBV13; D: TRBD2; size: -; CDR3: CASTHYSGGANTGELFF; DNA: TGTGCCAGCACCCACTACTCCGGGGGGGCGAACACCGGGGAGCTGTTTTTT
J: TRBJ2-7; V: TRBV27; D: TRBD1; size: -; CDR3: CASYLSMDRDPYEQYF; DNA: TGTGCCAGCTACCTTAGCATGGACAGGGATCCCTACGAGCAGTACTTC
J: TRBJ2-4; V: TRBV9; D: TRBD2; size: -; CDR3: CASEGLAGVNKNIQYF; DNA: TGTGCCAGCGAGGGACTAGCGGGGGTTAACAAAAACATTCAGTACTTC
J: TRBJ2-5; V: TRBV20-1; D: TRBD2; size: few; CDR3: CSARKSLAGLETQYF; DNA: TGCAGTGCTAGAAAGTCCCTAGCGGGGTTGGAGACCCAGTACTTC
J: TRBJ1-1; V: TRBV2; D: TRBD1; size: few; CDR3: CASSEAGDRDTEAFF; DNA: TGTGCCAGCAGTGAAGCGGGTGACAGGGATACTGAAGCTTTCTTT
J: TRBJ2-1; V: TRBV28; D: -; size: -; CDR3: CASSLSGPSNEQFF; DNA: TGTGCCAGCAGTTTATCTGGTCCTAGCAATGAGCAGTTCTTC
J: TRBJ2-7; V: TRBV27; D: -; size: -; CDR3: CASSFSIHHEQYF; DNA: TGTGCCAGCAGTTTCTCTATTCACCACGAGCAGTACTTC
J: TRBJ1-3; V: TRBV20-1; D: -; size: -; CDR3: CSARKGSGNTIYF; DNA: TGCAGTGCCCGGAAGGGATCTGGAAACACCATATATTTT
J: TRBJ2-6; V: TRBV5-1; D: -; size: -; CDR3: CASSFGSPGANVLTF; DNA: TGCGCCAGCAGCTTCGGGTCTCCTGGGGCCAACGTCCTGACTTTC
J: TRBJ2-5; V: TRBV5-1; D: -; size: many; CDR3: CASSGGMETQYF; DNA: TGCGCCAGCAGCGGGGGGATGGAGACCCAGTACTTC
J: TRBJ2-1; V: TRBV14; D: TRBD2; size: few; CDR3: CASSQALTSGVDEQFF; DNA: TGTGCCAGCAGCCAAGCTCTGACTAGCGGGGTCGATGAGCAGTTCTTC
J: TRBJ2-5; V: TRBV2; D: TRBD2; size: -; CDR3: CASRHSGGVGETQYF; DNA: TGTGCCAGCAGGCATAGCGGGGGGGTGGGAGAGACCCAGTACTTC
J: TRBJ2-7; V: TRBV29-1; D: -; size: -; CDR3: CSVGRDEYEQYF; DNA: TGCAGCGTTGGCAGGGACGAATACGAGCAGTACTTC
J: TRBJ2-1; V: TRBV2; D: TRBD2; size: few; CDR3: CAGTTSGYNEQFF; DNA: TGTGCCGGTACGACTAGCGGATACAATGAGCAGTTCTTC
J: TRBJ2-1; V: TRBV2; D: -; size: few; CDR3: CASSAGTASKQFF; DNA: TGTGCCAGCAGTGCCGGGACGGCCTCTAAGCAGTTCTTC
J: TRBJ1-1; V: TRBV9; D: TRBD1; size: few; CDR3: CASSARTGVNTEAFF; DNA: TGTGCCAGCAGCGCCCGGACAGGGGTGAACACTGAAGCTTTCTTT
J: TRBJ1-4; V: TRBV9; D: -; size: few; CDR3: CASGPGGRDEKLFF; DNA: TGTGCCAGCGGCCCCGGGGGACGGGACGAAAAACTGTTTTTT
J: TRBJ1-2; V: TRBV7-9; D: TRBD1; size: -; CDR3: CASSPRSGQANNYGYTF; DNA: TGTGCCAGCAGCCCCCGGAGTGGACAGGCCAATAACTATGGCTACACCTTC
J: TRBJ1-1; V: TRBV7-3; D: -; size: many; CDR3: CASSLRGQNTEAFF; DNA: TGTGCCAGCAGCTTAAGGGGTCAGAACACTGAAGCTTTCTTT
J: TRBJ2-7; V: TRBV20-1; D: TRBD1; size: -; CDR3: CSANPTGVSDGLYF; DNA: TGCAGTGCTAACCCCACAGGGGTCAGTGACGGACTGTACTTC
J: TRBJ1-2; V: TRBV7-2; D: -; size: -; CDR3: CASSLVAELYGYTF; DNA: TGTGCCAGCAGCTTAGTGGCGGAGCTCTATGGCTACACCTTC
J: TRBJ2-6; V: TRBV2; D: -; size: few; CDR3: CASYRASGANVLTF; DNA: TGTGCCAGCTACAGGGCGTCTGGGGCCAACGTCCTGACTTTC
J: TRBJ1-2; V: TRBV7-8; D: TRBD1; size: -; CDR3: CASSLSGTVRGYTF; DNA: TGTGCCAGCAGCTTATCGGGGACAGTGAGGGGCTACACCTTC
J: TRBJ1-5; V: TRBV29-1; D: TRBD1; size: -; CDR3: CSAGTGSDQPQHF; DNA: TGCAGCGCGGGGACAGGGTCAGATCAGCCCCAGCATTTT
J: TRBJ1-4; V: TRBV25-1; D: -; size: few; CDR3: CASSSQGQLFF; DNA: TGTGCCAGCAGTTCGCAGGGCCAACTGTTTTTT
J: TRBJ2-5; V: TRBV15; D: TRBD2; size: -; CDR3: CATSSTSGRVLETQYF; DNA: TGTGCCACCAGCAGCACTAGCGGGAGGGTTCTAGAGACCCAGTACTTC
J: TRBJ2-7; V: TRBV10-3; D: -; size: -; CDR3: CAISRQGDEQYF; DNA: TGTGCCATCAGCCGCCAGGGTGACGAGCAGTACTTC
J: TRBJ2-2; V: TRBV20-1; D: -; size: few; CDR3: CSATGTLSTGELFF; DNA: TGCAGTGCTACCGGGACCTTATCCACCGGGGAGCTGTTTTTT
J: TRBJ2-5; V: TRBV12-3/TRBV12-4; D: -; size: -; CDR3: CASRVAGSAREQYF; DNA: TGTGCCAGCAGAGTGGCGGGCTCAGCTCGGGAGCAGTACTTC
J: TRBJ1-1; V: TRBV6-4; D: -; size: -; CDR3: CASPPIRKNTEAFF; DNA: TGTGCCAGCCCCCCTATCAGAAAGAACACTGAAGCTTTCTTT
J: TRBJ1-2; V: TRBV4-2; D: TRBD1; size: few; CDR3: CASSQEWDRASNYGYTF; DNA: TGTGCCAGCAGCCAAGAGTGGGACAGGGCCTCTAACTATGGCTACACCTTC
J: TRBJ2-7; V: TRBV4-1; D: -; size: -; CDR3: CASSQDPGDDEQYF; DNA: TGCGCCAGCAGCCAAGACCCAGGGGATGACGAGCAGTACTTC
J: TRBJ2-7; V: TRBV24-1; D: -; size: few; CDR3: CATSGANAPYEQYF; DNA: TGTGCCACTTCGGGAGCGAATGCACCCTACGAGCAGTACTTC
J: TRBJ2-7; V: TRBV5-1; D: TRBD1; size: -; CDR3: CASSKGQGGYEQYF; DNA: TGCGCCAGCAGCAAGGGACAGGGGGGCTACGAGCAGTACTTC
J: TRBJ1-6; V: TRBV3-1; D: -; size: -; CDR3: CASSHPSGAGNSPLHF; DNA: TGTGCCAGCAGCCATCCTAGTGGGGCCGGGAATTCACCCCTCCACTTT
J: TRBJ1-6; V: TRBV20-1; D: -; size: -; CDR3: CSAFTGSSSYNSPLHF; DNA: TGCAGTGCTTTCACAGGGTCGAGCTCCTATAATTCACCCCTCCACTTT
J: TRBJ1-1; V: TRBV4-1; D: TRBD1; size: -; CDR3: CASSRQGAVGMTEAFF; DNA: TGCGCCAGCAGCCGACAGGGGGCGGTAGGGATGACTGAAGCTTTCTTT
J: TRBJ2-1; V: TRBV29-1; D: -; size: -; CDR3: CSVDGMRQFF; DNA: TGCAGCGTTGATGGTATGAGGCAGTTCTTC
J: TRBJ1-2; V: TRBV2; D: -; size: -; CDR3: CASSDPAGSYGYTF; DNA: TGTGCCAGCAGTGATCCGGCAGGCTCCTATGGCTACACCTTC
J: TRBJ2-2; V: TRBV11-2; D: TRBD1; size: -; CDR3: CASSFGQGAGGELFF; DNA: TGTGCCAGCAGCTTTGGACAGGGGGCTGGCGGGGAGCTGTTTTTT
J: TRBJ2-7; V: TRBV20-1; D: -; size: -; CDR3: CSAVGAGVNEQYF; DNA: TGCAGTGCTGTGGGGGCCGGTGTCAACGAGCAGTACTTC
J: TRBJ2-4; V: TRBV6-5; D: -; size: few; CDR3: CASSYWGTGDQYF; DNA: TGTGCCAGCAGTTACTGGGGGACGGGGGACCAGTACTTC
J: TRBJ1-2; V: TRBV20-1; D: -; size: few; CDR3: CSPLDSRSRYGYTF; DNA: TGCAGCCCGTTGGACTCTAGGTCGCGGTATGGCTACACCTTC
J: TRBJ1-2; V: TRBV25-1; D: -; size: few; CDR3: CASSEYMDGRYTF; DNA: TGTGCCAGCAGTGAATATATGGACGGACGGTACACCTTC
J: TRBJ2-3; V: TRBV12-5; D: TRBD2; size: -; CDR3: CASGPRLAGGHTDTQYF; DNA: TGTGCTAGTGGTCCTCGACTAGCGGGGGGCCATACAGATACGCAGTATTTT
J: TRBJ2-7; V: TRBV24-1; D: TRBD1; size: few; CDR3: CATSETGTGGYEQYF; DNA: TGTGCCACCAGTGAAACCGGGACAGGGGGCTACGAGCAGTACTTC
J: TRBJ2-1; V: TRBV30; D: TRBD1; size: -; CDR3: CAWGGRDRDFWQFF; DNA: TGTGCCTGGGGGGGGAGGGACAGGGATTTCTGGCAGTTCTTC
J: TRBJ2-1; V: TRBV20-1; D: TRBD2; size: once; CDR3: CSARTSGENEQFF; DNA: TGCAGTGCACGGACTAGCGGAGAAAATGAGCAGTTCTTC